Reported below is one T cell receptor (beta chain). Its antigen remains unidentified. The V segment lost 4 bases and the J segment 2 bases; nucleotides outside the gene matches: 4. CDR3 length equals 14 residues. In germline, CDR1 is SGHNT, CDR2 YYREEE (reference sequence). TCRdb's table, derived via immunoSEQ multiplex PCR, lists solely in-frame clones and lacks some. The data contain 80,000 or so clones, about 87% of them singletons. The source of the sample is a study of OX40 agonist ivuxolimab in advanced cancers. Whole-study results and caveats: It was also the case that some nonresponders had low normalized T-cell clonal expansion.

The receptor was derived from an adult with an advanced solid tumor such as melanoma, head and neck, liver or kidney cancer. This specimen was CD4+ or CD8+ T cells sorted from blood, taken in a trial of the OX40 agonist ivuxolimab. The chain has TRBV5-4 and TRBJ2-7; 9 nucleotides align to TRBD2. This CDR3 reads CASSRTSATYEQYF. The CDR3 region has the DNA TGTGCCAGCAGCAGGACTAGCGCGACCTACGAGCAGTACTTC.